This T cell receptor (beta chain) derives from a study of response to subunit inactivated influenza vaccine listed by TCRdb under 2018. As for the study more broadly: The study used deep quantitative T cell receptor repertoire profiling to track responses to a trivalent subunit inactivated influenza vaccine.

The CDR3 starts with the cysteine, ends with the phenylalanine, and has 13 residues. CDR3 DNA is the only sequence kept; it has 39 bases, read in frame from the first base. V lost 6 bases and J lost 5 bases; the stretch between them is 14 bases long. Via the germline V gene (reference sequence), CDR1 is DFQATT and CDR2 SNEGSKA. The paper as a whole reports these results and caveats: According to the authors, only a limited number of new T cells may be recruited by each seasonal influenza vaccination.

This clonotype has more than one count but fewer than ten. The target of this receptor is not known. The record has no base qualities; no much larger clone is one base away. Library preparation used RT-PCR. Instrument on record: Illumina HiSeq 2500. Starting from the raw public reads, TCRdb applied fastp trimming at Q25, assembled clones with MiXCR and retained in-frame beta chains. Duplicate CDR3 protein sequences are folded into a single record with the most common DNA and genes. The sample table shows 550,000 to 650,000 distinct CDR3 sequences, and about 10% are seen once. The ten largest clones add up to roughly 10% of the sample.

Here the sequenced sample was PBMCs from blood, taken on the day of vaccination. The V and J segments used are TRBV20-1 and TRBJ2-1; the D segment cannot be called with confidence. The TCR was taken from a man aged 45-60 years who received an inactivated influenza vaccine. Donor details come from another sample of the same person, matched by shared clones. CDR3 sequence: CSALSRADNEQFF. Read as DNA, the sequence is TGCAGTGCCCTATCTAGGGCCGACAATGAGCAGTTCTTC.